The sequence of this T cell receptor beta chain was determined in a study of T cell responses to AZD1222 COVID-19 vaccine. Whole-study results and caveats: Mostly white British, mostly female donors; authors suggested clonal diversity may be underestimated. Unmutated variant regions are reportedly the target of nearly half of TCRs that are spike-specific.

The CDR3 consists of 13 residues. V lost 5 bases and J 0 bases, leaving 5 bases between the germline ends. Germline CDR1 reads KGHSH; CDR2 reads LQKENI. Clones were sequenced by immunoSEQ multiplex PCR, and TCRdb holds only the in-frame ones, with some missing. This table holds about 160,000 clones, almost 90% found once. In regard to this clone: Its antigen is currently unknown.

The TCR comes from an adult in good health. The sample consisted of peripheral blood, taken on day 0 of AZD1222 vaccination. The chain recombines TRBV18 with TRBJ1-3; no clear D gene. DNA of the CDR3: TGTGCCAGCTCAGGTAGCTCTGGAAACACCATATATTTT. This codes for CASSGSSGNTIYF.